One sample yielded the 31 T cell receptor beta chains listed below, sequenced in a study of blood T cell repertoires in COVID-19. Generated by immunoSEQ multiplex PCR, the TCRdb table keeps only in-frame clones and is missing some. In the table there are hundreds of thousands of clones, approximately 90% of which are singletons. The sample consisted of PBMCs or T cells enriched from blood (not recorded which). The receptors shown here come from a woman in her twenties or thirties who had recovered from COVID-19.

The rearrangement links TRBV6-1 to TRBJ1-2, with D possibly matching TRBD1 (5 bases). The CDR3 length is 16 residues. Trimming shortened V by 2 bases and J by 4 bases, and 17 bases separated the two germline ends. From germline, CDR1 is MNHNS and CDR2 SASEGT. The CDR3 sequence is CASSEFGRNRGYGYTF. The CDR3 coding sequence is TGTGCCAGCAGTGAATTTGGTAGGAATAGGGGCTATGGCTACACCTTC.

J is TRBJ2-5 and V is TRBV28; 8 nucleotides align to TRBD1. This CDR3 is built from 16 residues. Per the germline V gene, CDR1 is MDHEN and CDR2 is SYDVKM. J gave up 2 bases and V 5 bases, and 10 bases lay outside the gene matches. The CDR3 reads CASSTQMTGDQETQYF. In nucleotides, the CDR3 is TGTGCCAGCAGTACACAGATGACAGGGGATCAAGAGACCCAGTACTTC.

J is TRBJ1-2 and V is TRBV5-8; 12 bases align to TRBD1. The CDR3 is 14 residues long. V was pared by 3 bases and J by 7 bases, with 4 bases of the junction left unmatched. The germline V gene encodes CDR1 SGHTS and CDR2 YDEGEE. The CDR3 protein is CASSWGQGAFGYTF. CDR3 in DNA: TGTGCCAGCAGCTGGGGACAGGGGGCCTTTGGCTACACCTTC.

CDR3 nucleotide sequence: TGTGCCAGCAGTGAATGGGGAGAAGGCACTGAAGCTTTCTTT. Its protein product is CASSEWGEGTEAFF. The chain links TRBV6-1 to TRBJ1-1; no clear D. CDR1 is MNHNS, CDR2 SASEGT, per germline. The CDR3 consists of 14 residues. The germline V and J ends were trimmed by 2 bases and 4 bases, with 11 bases remaining between them.

The chain links TRBV27 to TRBJ2-1, with D perhaps matching TRBD2 (5 bases). CDR3 length: 14 amino acids. Trimming cost V 7 bases and J 2 bases, with 12 bases left between them. CDR1 MNHEY and CDR2 SMNVEV come from the germline V gene (reference sequence). The DNA of the CDR3 is TGTGCCAGCAATCGGAACGGGGCCTACAATGAGCAGTTCTTC. This sequence encodes CASNRNGAYNEQFF.

This clone was observed at least ten times. This chain joins TRBV27 and TRBJ1-5; no clear D gene. V was pared by 5 bases and J by 4 bases, with 9 bases between. Germline V gene lookup returns CDR1 MNHEY and CDR2 SMNVEV (reference sequence). The CDR3 runs to 13 residues. CDR3 residues: CASSRTFNQPQHF. The CDR3 DNA reads as TGTGCCAGCAGTCGGACTTTTAATCAGCCCCAGCATTTT.

The V call is TRBV6-5, the J call TRBJ1-6; 8 nucleotides line up with TRBD1. The CDR3 sequence is 15 residues long. The germline V gene encodes CDR1 MNHEY and CDR2 SVGAGI. The V gene end was trimmed by 7 bases and the J gene end by 5 bases; junction bases not matched to a gene: 7. CDR3 nucleotide sequence: TGTGCCAGCAACCAACGGGACAGGAATAATTCACCCCTCCACTTT. Amino acids: CASNQRDRNNSPLHF.

This sequence joins TRBV9 and TRBJ2-2; D gene unclear. Per the germline V gene, CDR1 is SGDLS and CDR2 is YYNGEE. V lost 3 bases and J 7 bases, leaving 13 bases between the germline ends. This CDR3 region has 14 residues. CDR3 residues: CASSAAREYGELFF. CDR3 DNA sequence: TGTGCCAGCAGCGCCGCGAGAGAGTACGGGGAGCTGTTTTTT.

This chain uses TRBV6-6 with TRBJ1-1; tentative D call: TRBD1 (6 bases). CDR1 is MNHNY, CDR2 SVGAGI, per germline (reference sequence). CDR3 length: 14 amino acids. Trimming shortened V by 2 bases and J by 4 bases, and 11 bases separated the two germline ends. The CDR3 sequence is CASSYRQGSTEAFF. CDR3 in DNA: TGTGCCAGCAGTTACCGTCAGGGGTCCACTGAAGCTTTCTTT.

The chain links TRBV15 to TRBJ1-2; D is possibly TRBD1 (6 bases). Germline lookup yields CDR1 LNHNV and CDR2 YYDKDF (reference sequence). This CDR3 contains 15 residues. V dropped 9 bases and J dropped 1 base, with 18 bases sitting between them. The CDR3 spells CATTGYPGINYGYTF. The CDR3 coding sequence is TGTGCCACGACAGGTTATCCGGGTATTAACTATGGCTACACCTTC.

The V call is TRBV11-1, the J call TRBJ2-7; no clear D gene. The germline CDR1 and CDR2 sequences are SGHAT and FQDESV (reference sequence). V lost 1 base, J lost 2 bases, and 3 bases lay in between. The length of the CDR3 is 12 residues. The CDR3: CASSLGTYEQYF. CDR3 sequence (DNA): TGTGCCAGCAGCTTAGGTACCTACGAGCAGTACTTC.

The chain links TRBV29-1 to TRBJ1-3; 7 bases line up with TRBD1. The CDR3 spans 16 residues. The V and J ends lost 2 bases and 1 base, in that order; junction bases with no gene match: 8. Germline CDR1 and CDR2: SQVTM and ANQGSEA. The CDR3 region has the DNA TGCAGCGTTGAAAGGGGAACAGGGGAATCTGGAAACACCATATATTTT. It translates to CSVERGTGESGNTIYF.

This clone occurred a few times. The chain employs TRBV29-1 and TRBJ1-3; 9 bases line up with TRBD1. Germline CDR1 and CDR2: SQVTM and ANQGSEA. The trim removed 4 bases at V and 0 bases at J, leaving 7 bases unmatched. The CDR3 is 16 residues long. The CDR3, as DNA: TGCAGCGTTGGGGGACAGGGTTCTCCCTCTGGAAACACCATATATTTT. Residues: CSVGGQGSPSGNTIYF.

The chain is built from TRBV9 and TRBJ2-3; D might be TRBD2 (5 bases). Germline V gene lookup returns CDR1 SGDLS and CDR2 YYNGEE. This CDR3 is 13 amino acids long. V was pared by 0 bases and J by 7 bases, with 9 bases between. The CDR3 loop reads CASSVEGAYTQYF. CDR3 in DNA: TGTGCCAGCAGCGTAGAGGGAGCGTATACGCAGTATTTT.

The V call is TRBV5-1, the J call TRBJ2-3; 7 bases fit TRBD2. V lost 0 bases to trimming and J lost 2 bases; unmatched junction nucleotides: 6. Germline CDR1 is SGHRS and CDR2 is YFSETQ. This CDR3 is 16 amino acids long. In DNA form, the CDR3 reads TGCGCCAGCAGCTTGGCCTCTAGCGGATTCACAGATACGCAGTATTTT. Translation: CASSLASSGFTDTQYF.

The genes are TRBV2 and TRBJ2-3, with 11 bases that match TRBD2. This CDR3 is 15 amino acids long. Germline V lookup: CDR1 SNHLY, CDR2 FYNNEI. The V and J ends lost 6 bases and 4 bases, in that order; junction bases with no gene match: 6. The CDR3 DNA reads as TGTGCCAGCAGAACTAGCGGGAGTAAGTCAGATACGCAGTATTTT. Protein product: CASRTSGSKSDTQYF. The full variable domain, its missing parts supplied by reference TRBV2 and TRBJ2-3, is EPEVTQTPSHQVTQMGQEVILRCVPISNHLYFYWYRQILGQKVEFLVSFYNNEISEKSEIFDDQFSVERPDGSNFTLKIRSTKLEDSAMYFCASRTSGSKSDTQYFGPGTRLTVL.

This chain links TRBV18 with TRBJ2-7; tentatively, D is TRBD1 (6 bases). The CDR3 is 14 residues long. Trimming took 3 bases from V and 3 from J, leaving 12 bases between them. The germline V gene has CDR1 KGHSH and CDR2 LQKENI. CDR3: CASSPAGQNYEQYF. The CDR3 DNA follows: TGTGCCAGCTCACCGGCTGGACAGAACTACGAGCAGTACTTC. Looking up the rest from reference TRBV18 and TRBJ2-7 gives the full variable domain: NAGVMQNPRHLVRRRGQEARLRCSPMKGHSHVYWYRQLPEEGLKFMVYLQKENIIDESGMPKERFSAEFPKEGPSILRIQQVVRGDSAAYFCASSPAGQNYEQYFGPGTRLTVT.

The chain has TRBV12-5 and TRBJ1-3, with D possibly being TRBD1 (5 bases). Trimming took 2 bases from V and 4 from J, leaving 18 bases between them. CDR3 length equals 17 residues. Germline CDR1 and CDR2: LGHNT and FRNRAP. CDR3 region: CASGLHLEGRGGNTIYF. DNA for the CDR3: TGTGCTAGTGGTTTGCATCTAGAAGGGCGGGGGGGAAACACCATATATTTT.

The rearrangement joins TRBV7-2 to TRBJ1-1, with TRBD1 matching over 12 bases. V trimming: 3 bases; J trimming: 1 base; junction bases outside the gene matches: 0. CDR3 length equals 15 residues. Germline V gene sequence: CDR1 SGHTA, CDR2 FQGNSA. Written as DNA, the CDR3 is TGTGCCAGCAGCTTGGGACAGGGGGCGAACACTGAAGCTTTCTTT. Its protein product is CASSLGQGANTEAFF. The variable domain in full, with the rest retrieved from reference TRBV7-2 and TRBJ1-1, is GAGVSQSPSNKVTEKGKDVELRCDPISGHTALYWYRQSLGQGLEFLIYFQGNSAPDKSGLPSDRFSAERTGGSVSTLTIQRTQQEDSAVYLCASSLGQGANTEAFFGQGTRLTVV.

This clone was seen repeatedly, ten times or more. This chain links TRBV13 with TRBJ2-2; D may be TRBD1 (5 bases). The germline CDR1 and CDR2 sequences are PRHDT and FYEKMQ (reference sequence). The germline V and J ends were trimmed by 0 bases and 6 bases, with 8 bases remaining between them. This CDR3 comprises 14 residues. CDR3 bases: TGTGCCAGCAGCTTAGGTCTCAGGGCCGGGGAGCTGTTTTTT. It translates to CASSLGLRAGELFF.

This CDR3 reads CASSQAWTGERGYTF. The DNA of the CDR3 is TGTGCCAGCAGCCAAGCATGGACAGGGGAGAGGGGCTACACCTTC. The gene calls are TRBV3-1 (or the pseudogene TRBV3-2) and TRBJ1-2, with TRBD1 matching over 9 bases. Germline V CDR1 and CDR2: LGHDT, YNNKEL (reference sequence). V lost 1 base to trimming and J lost 8 bases; unmatched junction nucleotides: 8. CDR3 length: 15 amino acids.

This chain links TRBV6-1 with TRBJ2-1; D is perhaps TRBD2 (6 bases). The CDR3 runs 18 residues. Germline assignment: CDR1 MNHNS and CDR2 SASEGT. Trimming took 4 bases from V and 4 from J, leaving 23 bases between them. For the CDR3, the DNA is TGTGCCAGCAGTGTTTCCCTCTTTGGGGGGTCGATATACAATGAGCAGTTCTTC. Amino acid sequence: CASSVSLFGGSIYNEQFF.

This chain joins TRBV7-2 and TRBJ1-2; 9 bases match TRBD1. The trim removed 7 bases at V and 4 bases at J, leaving 7 bases unmatched. CDR1 and CDR2 from the germline V gene are SGHTA and FQGNSA. The CDR3 has 14 amino acids. The CDR3 sequence: CASIRDRAGYGYTF. The CDR3 nucleotides are TGTGCCAGCATCCGGGACAGGGCGGGCTATGGCTACACCTTC.

The rearrangement links TRBV5-8 to TRBJ2-1; D may be TRBD1 (6 bases). Looked up from germline, CDR1 is SGHTS and CDR2 is YDEGEE. CDR3 length equals 15 residues. V was cut by 6 bases and J by 6 bases, with 19 bases left in between. This CDR3 reads CASNLLGTQGNEQFF. CDR3 DNA: TGTGCCAGCAACCTGCTCGGGACACAGGGCAATGAGCAGTTCTTC.

The rearrangement uses TRBV5-1 and TRBJ1-4; D is unresolved. Germline CDR1 reads SGHRS; CDR2 reads YFSETQ. V was cut by 4 bases and J by 5 bases, with 12 bases left in between. The CDR3 runs to 14 residues. The DNA for the CDR3 is TGCGCCAGCAGCCTCCAGGCACCAAATGAAAAACTGTTTTTT. This translates into CASSLQAPNEKLFF.

This chain joins TRBV12-1 and TRBJ2-2; the table's D call of TRBD1 was not tested on the DNA. TRBV12-1 is a recognized pseudogene. There are 11 residues in the CDR3. This chain's CDR3 is CASTRRWELFF. CDR3 DNA: TGTGCCAGCACCAGGCGTTGGGAGCTGTTTTTT.

The gene calls are TRBV7-9 and TRBJ1-1; TRBD1 matches at 8 bases. Germline loops: CDR1 SEHNR, CDR2 FQNEAQ (reference sequence). J lost 6 bases, V lost 5 bases, and 8 bases had no gene match. The CDR3 has 14 amino acids. The CDR3 reads CASSPSSGGSEAFF. The CDR3 bases are TGTGCCAGCAGCCCTTCCTCAGGGGGCTCTGAAGCTTTCTTT.

The rearrangement links TRBV6-1 to TRBJ2-7, with unresolved D. The CDR3 loop spans 15 amino acids. Looked up from germline, CDR1 is MNHNS and CDR2 is SASEGT. V lost 1 base, J lost 2 bases, and 12 bases lay in between. This chain's CDR3 is CASSEDRTPPYEQYF. The CDR3 DNA reads TGTGCCAGCAGTGAAGACCGAACACCGCCCTACGAGCAGTACTTC.

This chain uses TRBV5-4 with TRBJ2-2; D is perhaps TRBD1 (6 bases). V lost 6 bases and J lost 3, with 12 bases in between. CDR1 is SGHNT, CDR2 YYREEE, per germline (reference sequence). CDR3 length equals 14 residues. The CDR3 region has the DNA TGTGCCAGCACCAGGGGCGAATACACCGGGGAGCTGTTTTTT. It codes for CASTRGEYTGELFF.

This chain connects TRBV29-1 to TRBJ2-1, with TRBD2 matching over 10 bases. Germline V gives CDR1 SQVTM, CDR2 ANQGSEA. Trimming at V came to 4 bases and at J to 4 bases, leaving 4 bases not matched to a gene. The CDR3 has 14 amino acids. CDR3 residues: CSVVGLADYNEQFF. As DNA, the CDR3 is TGCAGCGTTGTCGGACTAGCGGATTACAATGAGCAGTTCTTC.

The chain links TRBV21-1 to TRBJ2-3; the table's D call TRBD1 went unverified against the DNA. TRBV21-1 is marked as a pseudogene. There are 17 residues in the CDR3. The DNA of the CDR3 is TGTGCCAGCAGCAAAGATAGGCCAGGGGATTTGGCAGATACGCAGTATTTT. Translated, it gives CASSKDRPGDLADTQYF.